A single sample gave rise to the 18 T cell receptor beta chains below, sequenced in a study of blood T cell repertoires in COVID-19. Only in-frame clones appear in the TCRdb table, and some are missing; sequencing was by immunoSEQ multiplex PCR. The sample lists around 20,000 clones, more than 90% occurring once. Sequenced input: peripheral blood. The receptors were gathered from a human donor in a cohort sampled during active COVID-19.

This clone was seen once. The chain employs TRBV5-1 and TRBJ2-1, with 8 bases aligning to TRBD1. This CDR3 region has 14 residues. The V segment lost 1 base and the J segment 6 bases; nucleotides outside the gene matches: 3. Germline-derived CDR1 and CDR2 are SGHRS and YFSETQ. CDR3 protein: CASSLSQGANEQFF. CDR3 in DNA: TGCGCCAGCAGCTTGAGTCAGGGGGCCAATGAGCAGTTCTTC.

This rearrangement joins TRBV5-4 to TRBJ2-1; 7 bases map to TRBD1. Trimming cost V 3 bases and J 0 bases; bases outside gene matches: 3. The CDR3 is 15 residues long. Germline V gives CDR1 SGHNT, CDR2 YYREEE (reference sequence). The CDR3 DNA is TGTGCCAGCAGCTCCGGACAGGACTCCTACAATGAGCAGTTCTTC. This codes for CASSSGQDSYNEQFF.

The chain combines TRBV19 with TRBJ2-2; 8 bases line up with TRBD1. The CDR3 has 15 amino acids. Germline values: CDR1 LNHDA, CDR2 SQIVND (reference sequence). V shed 7 bases and J 4 bases; nucleotides not matched to a gene: 8. The CDR3 nucleotides read TGTGCCAGTATGGGGCAGGGGGCATTCACCGGGGAGCTGTTTTTT. It translates to CASMGQGAFTGELFF.

The rearrangement links TRBV11-2 to TRBJ2-4; D is ambiguous. The CDR3 is 15 residues long. The V end was cut by 0 bases, the J end by 1 base, with 7 bases between. CDR1 SGHAT and CDR2 FQNNGV come from the germline V gene. CDR3 amino acids: CASSLDPGAKNIQYF. CDR3 nucleotide sequence: TGTGCCAGCAGCTTAGATCCCGGGGCCAAAAACATTCAGTACTTC.

The chain has TRBV10-3 and TRBJ1-4; 8 nucleotides align to TRBD1. Per the germline V gene, CDR1 is ENHRY and CDR2 is SYGVKD. The CDR3 sequence is 14 residues long. Unmatched junction bases numbered 7, after V lost 6 bases and J lost 7 bases. The CDR3 loop is CAIRKTGEGEKLFF. The CDR3 coding sequence is TGTGCCATCAGAAAGACAGGGGAAGGTGAAAAACTGTTTTTT.

The chain has TRBV27 and TRBJ2-7; D might be TRBD2 (5 bases). CDR1 is MNHEY, CDR2 SMNVEV, per germline (reference sequence). Trimming took 4 bases from V and 1 from J, leaving 14 bases between them. The CDR3 runs to 15 residues. CDR3 DNA: TGTGCCAGCAGTTACGGCACGGGAAGTTCCTACGAGCAGTACTTC. It specifies CASSYGTGSSYEQYF.

The chain joins TRBV28 to TRBJ1-5; the D gene is possibly TRBD1 (5 bases). V lost 8 bases and J lost 6, with 20 bases in between. This CDR3 contains 15 residues. In germline, CDR1 is MDHEN, CDR2 SYDVKM. The CDR3 DNA reads as TGTGCCAGCTCCGGGGAGGGGATTTCGAGTCAGCCCCAGCATTTT. Translated: CASSGEGISSQPQHF.

The V and J genes are TRBV10-3 and TRBJ1-1; the D is unclear. The CDR3 is 14 residues long. V lost 7 bases to trimming and J lost 1 base, with 13 bases between them. Germline V gene lookup returns CDR1 ENHRY and CDR2 SYGVKD. The CDR3 sequence is CAINGDRGNTEAFF. The CDR3 bases are TGTGCCATCAATGGTGATCGGGGGAACACTGAAGCTTTCTTT.

CDR3 DNA sequence: TGTGCCAGCAGAGCGGGTGCGGACTCCTACAATGAGCAGTTCTTC. It translates to CASRAGADSYNEQFF. The chain carries TRBV6-5 and TRBJ2-1; possible D gene TRBD2, 6 bases. V gave up 6 bases and J gave up 0 bases, with 12 bases separating them. CDR1 MNHEY and CDR2 SVGAGI come from the germline V gene. The CDR3 loop spans 15 amino acids.

The V and J genes are TRBV2 and TRBJ2-7, with 11 bases fitting TRBD2. The trim removed 1 base at V and 1 base at J, leaving 3 bases unmatched. Germline V gene lookup returns CDR1 SNHLY and CDR2 FYNNEI. The CDR3 runs 16 residues. CDR3 nucleotide sequence: TGTGCCAGCAGTGAAGGACTAGCGGGACTATCCTACGAGCAGTACTTC. It yields the protein CASSEGLAGLSYEQYF. Complete variable domain (other parts from reference TRBV2 and TRBJ2-7): EPEVTQTPSHQVTQMGQEVILRCVPISNHLYFYWYRQILGQKVEFLVSFYNNEISEKSEIFDDQFSVERPDGSNFTLKIRSTKLEDSAMYFCASSEGLAGLSYEQYFGPGTRLTVT.

V usage is TRBV28 and J usage is TRBJ2-7, with TRBD1 identical over 8 bases. V shed 9 bases, J shed 0 bases, and the junction held 13 bases outside the gene matches. This CDR3 spans 16 amino acids. Germline CDR1 MDHEN, CDR2 SYDVKM. The CDR3 protein is CASLRGRGGISYEQYF. The CDR3 nucleotides are TGTGCCAGTCTCAGGGGGCGCGGAGGAATCTCCTACGAGCAGTACTTC.

The chain couples TRBV15 to TRBJ2-3; D is uncertain. CDR3 length: 12 amino acids. Deletions cut 8 bases from V and 6 bases from J, with 12 bases between. Germline V gene data show CDR1 as LNHNV and CDR2 as YYDKDF (reference sequence). This CDR3 is CATSVSYDTQYF. The CDR3 DNA sequence: TGTGCCACCTCCGTTAGTTATGATACGCAGTATTTT.

The chain carries TRBV3-1 (or the pseudogene TRBV3-2) and TRBJ2-5; the match to TRBD1 covers 8 bases. The CDR3 is 16 amino acids. Germline-derived CDR1 and CDR2 are LGHDT and YNNKEL (reference sequence). Germline trimming cut 3 bases from V and 5 bases from J; bases unmatched to any gene: 11. The CDR3 DNA follows: TGTGCCAGCAGCCACCCAGCAACAGGGGGTGGGGAGACCCAGTACTTC. It encodes CASSHPATGGGETQYF.

The CDR3 loop reads CASSAGGLAGVVDTQYF. CDR3 bases: TGTGCCAGCAGTGCCGGGGGACTAGCGGGAGTGGTAGATACGCAGTATTTT. The chain carries TRBV25-1 and TRBJ2-3, with 14 bases lining up with TRBD2. CDR3 length: 17 amino acids. Trimming took 4 bases from V and 5 from J; bases not matched to a gene: 8. Germline CDR1 MGHDK, CDR2 SYGVNS. Full variable domain (outside the CDR3, taken from reference TRBV25-1 and TRBJ2-3): EADIYQTPRYLVIGTGKKITLECSQTMGHDKMYWYQQDPGMELHLIHYSYGVNSTEKGDLSSESTVSRIRTEHFPLTLESARPSHTSQYLCASSAGGLAGVVDTQYFGPGTRLTVL.

The chain joins TRBV28 to TRBJ2-4, with a possible D match to TRBD2 (6 bases). This CDR3 contains 14 residues. The germline gives CDR1 MDHEN, CDR2 SYDVKM. Deletions cut 5 bases from V and 6 bases from J, with 14 bases between. This chain's CDR3 is CASSAIGTSNIQYF. The CDR3 coding sequence is TGTGCCAGCAGTGCCATAGGGACTTCAAACATTCAGTACTTC.

The CDR3 loop is CASSQELGQTGTEAFF. The CDR3 coding sequence is TGTGCCAGCAGCCAAGAGCTGGGACAGACGGGCACTGAAGCTTTCTTT. The V gene is TRBV4-2, the J gene TRBJ1-1; 7 bases agree with TRBD1. CDR1 and CDR2 from the germline V gene are LGHNA and YNFKEQ. Germline trimming cut 0 bases from V and 4 bases from J; bases unmatched to any gene: 8. This CDR3 spans 16 amino acids.

The chain is built from TRBV28 and TRBJ2-3; D might be TRBD1 (6 bases). Germline values: CDR1 MDHEN, CDR2 SYDVKM. The CDR3 spans 17 residues. V lost 2 bases, J lost 0 bases, and 15 bases lay in between. CDR3 in amino acids: CASSLTGKGTSTDTQYF. The DNA for the CDR3 is TGTGCCAGCAGTTTAACAGGGAAGGGCACTAGCACAGATACGCAGTATTTT.

This chain uses TRBV29-1 with TRBJ2-3, with 9 bases that match TRBD1. V dropped 8 bases and J dropped 0; count of bases not matched to a gene: 9. Germline V gene lookup returns CDR1 SQVTM and CDR2 ANQGSEA. CDR3 length: 15 amino acids. The CDR3 loop is CSLIRGQGSTDTQYF. The DNA for the CDR3 is TGCAGCCTGATCAGGGGACAGGGAAGCACAGATACGCAGTATTTT.